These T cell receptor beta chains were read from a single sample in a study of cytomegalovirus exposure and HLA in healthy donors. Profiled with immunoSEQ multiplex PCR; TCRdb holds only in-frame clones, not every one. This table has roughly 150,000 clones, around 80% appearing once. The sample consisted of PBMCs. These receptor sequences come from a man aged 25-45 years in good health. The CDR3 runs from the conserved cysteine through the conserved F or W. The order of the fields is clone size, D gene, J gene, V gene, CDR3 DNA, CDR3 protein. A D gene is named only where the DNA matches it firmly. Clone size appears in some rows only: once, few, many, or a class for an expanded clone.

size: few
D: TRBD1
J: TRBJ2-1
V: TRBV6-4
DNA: TGTGCCAGCAGTGACGGACAGGGTGAAAATGAGCAGTTCTTC
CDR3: CASSDGQGENEQFF

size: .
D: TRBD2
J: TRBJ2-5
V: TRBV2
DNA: TGTGCCGCGCGGGAGGGGGCCCTGAGAAAGACCCAGTACTTC
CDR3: CAAREGALRKTQYF

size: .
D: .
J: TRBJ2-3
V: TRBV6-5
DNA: TGTGCCAGCAGTTACTCGAGGCGGCTAGAGCCGCAGTATTTT
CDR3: CASSYSRRLEPQYF

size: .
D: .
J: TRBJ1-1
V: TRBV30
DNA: TGTGCCTGGAGCTCAATTCAGGGGGAAGCTTTCTTT
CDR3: CAWSSIQGEAFF

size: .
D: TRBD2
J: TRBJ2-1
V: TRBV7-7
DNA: TGTGCTAGCAGCCCCCATAGCGGGAGAAGAGACAATGAGCAGTTCTTC
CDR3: CASSPHSGRRDNEQFF

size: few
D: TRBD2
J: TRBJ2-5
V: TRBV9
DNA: TGTGCCAGCAGCGTAGGGGGGGGCCAAGAGACCCAGTACTTC
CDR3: CASSVGGGQETQYF

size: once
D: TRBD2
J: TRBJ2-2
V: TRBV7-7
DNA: TGTGCCAGCAGCCTTACTAGCGGGAGTCGGGGGGAGCTGTTTTTT
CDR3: CASSLTSGSRGELFF

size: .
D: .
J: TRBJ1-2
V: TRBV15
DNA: TGTGCCACCAGCAGATCCCAAGACAGGTACGGCTACACCTTC
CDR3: CATSRSQDRYGYTF

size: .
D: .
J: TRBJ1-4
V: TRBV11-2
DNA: TGTGCCAGCAGCTTAAGGAGGGCGAATGAAAAACTGTTTTTT
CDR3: CASSLRRANEKLFF

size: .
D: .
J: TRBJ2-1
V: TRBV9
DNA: TGTGCCAGCAGCGTAGTACCAAGGGACGGGAGTGGGTACAATGAGCAGTTCTTC
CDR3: CASSVVPRDGSGYNEQFF

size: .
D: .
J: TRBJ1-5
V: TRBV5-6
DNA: TGTGCCAGCAGCTATTGGACTGGCAATCAGCCCCAGCATTTT
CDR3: CASSYWTGNQPQHF

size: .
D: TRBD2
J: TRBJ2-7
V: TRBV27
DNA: TGTGCCAGCAGTCCAACTAGCGGAGTCTCCTACGAGCAGTACTTC
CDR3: CASSPTSGVSYEQYF

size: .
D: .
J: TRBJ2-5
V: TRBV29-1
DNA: TGCAGCGTTGAATTTCGCAGGCAGGAGACCCAGTACTTC
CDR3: CSVEFRRQETQYF

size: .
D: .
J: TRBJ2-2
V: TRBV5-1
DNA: TGCGCCAGCAGCTTGGCCTCCGGGGAGCTGTTTTTT
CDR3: CASSLASGELFF

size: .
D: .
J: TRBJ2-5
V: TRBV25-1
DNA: TGTGCCAGCAGTGATCCGTTCGGTCAAGAGACCCAGTACTTC
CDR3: CASSDPFGQETQYF

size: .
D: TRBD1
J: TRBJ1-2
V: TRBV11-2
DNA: TGTGCCAGCAGCTTCCAGGGGGCGCGGGGCTACACCTTC
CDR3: CASSFQGARGYTF

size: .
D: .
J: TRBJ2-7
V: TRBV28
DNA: TGTGCCAGCAGCCCGGACAGCTTCTCCTACGAGCAGTACTTC
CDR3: CASSPDSFSYEQYF

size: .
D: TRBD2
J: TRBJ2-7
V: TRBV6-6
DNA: TGTGCCAGCAGTTACTCGACCCAGGGAGGGTACGAGCAGTACTTC
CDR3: CASSYSTQGGYEQYF

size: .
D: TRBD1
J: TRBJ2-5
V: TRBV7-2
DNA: TGTGCCACCAGAGAGGACAGGGTACGCCTAGAGACCCAGTACTTC
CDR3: CATREDRVRLETQYF

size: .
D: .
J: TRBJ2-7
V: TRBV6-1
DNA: TGTGCCAGCAGTGAGCGGGGCTACGAGCAGTACTTC
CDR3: CASSERGYEQYF

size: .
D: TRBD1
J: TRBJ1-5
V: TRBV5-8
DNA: TGTGCCAGCAGCTTACAGGGGTATAGCAATCAGCCCCAGCATTTT
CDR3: CASSLQGYSNQPQHF

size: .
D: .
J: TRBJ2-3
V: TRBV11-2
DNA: TGTGCCAGCAGCTTATTATTCCATACGCAGTATTTT
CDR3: CASSLLFHTQYF

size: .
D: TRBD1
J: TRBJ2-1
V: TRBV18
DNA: TGTGCCAGCTCACGACCGGGACAGACCTACAATGAGCAGTTCTTC
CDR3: CASSRPGQTYNEQFF

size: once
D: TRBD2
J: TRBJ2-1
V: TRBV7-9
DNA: TGTGCCAGCAGCTTAGGACTAGCGGCACACAATGAGCAGTTCTTC
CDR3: CASSLGLAAHNEQFF

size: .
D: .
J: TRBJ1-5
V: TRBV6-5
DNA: TGTGCCAGCAGTAGGACAGCCTATAGCAATCAGCCCCAGCATTTT
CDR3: CASSRTAYSNQPQHF

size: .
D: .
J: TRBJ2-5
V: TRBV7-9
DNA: TGTGCCAGCAGCTCGACCAGAGGGTTCCAAGAGACCCAGTACTTC
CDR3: CASSSTRGFQETQYF

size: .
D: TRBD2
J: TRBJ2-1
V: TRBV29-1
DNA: TGCAGCGTTGCTCGGCTAGCGGGTGTCTACAATGAGCAGTTCTTC
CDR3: CSVARLAGVYNEQFF

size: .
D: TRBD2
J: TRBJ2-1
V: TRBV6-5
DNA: TGTGCCAGCAGACCGGGACTAACATACAATGAGCAGTTCTTC
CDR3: CASRPGLTYNEQFF

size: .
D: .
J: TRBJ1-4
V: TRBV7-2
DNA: TGTGCCAGCAGATCGCATCAGGGCTCCGGTGAAAAACTGTTTTTT
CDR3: CASRSHQGSGEKLFF